The TCR beta chain under discussion was sequenced for a study of cytomegalovirus exposure and HLA in healthy donors. Clones were sequenced by immunoSEQ multiplex PCR, and TCRdb holds only the in-frame ones, with some missing. The sample has more than 65,000 clones, more than 85% seen once. Sequencing input: PBMCs. The clonotype originates from a man younger than 35 in good health and CMV-seronegative.

The CDR3 region is CSVEEWDTLSGANVLTF. CDR3 DNA: TGCAGCGTTGAAGAGTGGGACACCCTCTCTGGGGCCAACGTCCTGACTTTC. The chain is built from TRBV29-1 and TRBJ2-6; perhaps TRBD1 as D (6 bases). CDR3 length: 17 residues. V dropped 0 bases and J dropped 0 bases, with 12 bases sitting between them. The germline gives CDR1 SQVTM, CDR2 ANQGSEA.